Here is one T cell receptor (beta chain) with its context. Its antigen is currently unknown. These data originate in a study of vaccination effects on CD4 cells after COVID-19. CDR1 is MGHRA, CDR2 YSYEKL, per germline. The CDR3 length is 16 residues. V was clipped by 3 bases and J by 4 bases; unmatched bases: 9. The method was immunoSEQ multiplex PCR; TCRdb's version includes in-frame clones alone and lacks a portion of them. The sample holds under 80,000 clones; approximately 74% are singletons and the top ten take roughly 1.7%. Whole-study findings and limits: Convalescent patients were scarce, and early post-infection timepoints were absent. Infection-derived and vaccine-derived clones contracted markedly late after vaccination.

CD4+ T cells specific for antigen were expanded with viral peptide pools by the ViraFEST assay before sequencing. The authors isolated CD4+ T cells after around 11 days of culture. Every well housed 1.5 million to 2 million PBMC, which grew in culture alongside around 9.9 IU/ml IL-2 and 10 ug/ml peptides. Cultures got half-medium changes with IL-2 on days 3 and 7. The TCR was taken from a human donor who received a COVID-19 vaccine. Source: CD4+ T cells from PBMCs cultured with HCoV-229E spike peptides, taken before COVID-19 vaccination. The chain uses TRBV4-1 and TRBJ2-1, with TRBD1 matching 7 bases. CDR3 region: CASSQAGTAEYNEQFF. The CDR3 DNA follows: TGCGCCAGCAGCCAGGCCGGGACAGCGGAGTACAATGAGCAGTTCTTC.